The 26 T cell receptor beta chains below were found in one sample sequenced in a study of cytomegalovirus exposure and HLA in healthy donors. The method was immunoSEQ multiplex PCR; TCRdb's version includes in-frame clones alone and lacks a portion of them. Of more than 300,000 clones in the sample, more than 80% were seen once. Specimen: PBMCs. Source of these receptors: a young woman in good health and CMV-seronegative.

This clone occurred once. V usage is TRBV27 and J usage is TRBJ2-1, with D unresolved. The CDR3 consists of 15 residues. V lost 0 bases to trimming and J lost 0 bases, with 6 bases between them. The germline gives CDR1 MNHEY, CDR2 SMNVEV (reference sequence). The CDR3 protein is CASSLSVVSYNEQFF. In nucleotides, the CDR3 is TGTGCCAGCAGTTTATCGGTAGTCTCCTACAATGAGCAGTTCTTC.

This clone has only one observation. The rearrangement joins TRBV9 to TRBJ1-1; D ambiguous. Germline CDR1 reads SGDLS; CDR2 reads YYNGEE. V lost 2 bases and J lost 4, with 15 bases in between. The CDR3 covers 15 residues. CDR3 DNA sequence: TGTGCCAGCAGCGTCGGGATAAAGACACGCACTGAAGCTTTCTTT. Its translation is CASSVGIKTRTEAFF.

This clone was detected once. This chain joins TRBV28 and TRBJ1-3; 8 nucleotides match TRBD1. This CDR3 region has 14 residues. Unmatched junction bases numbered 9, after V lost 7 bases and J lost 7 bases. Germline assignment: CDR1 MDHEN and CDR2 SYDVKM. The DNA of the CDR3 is TGTGCCAGCATACCAAACAGGGGGAGGAACACCATATATTTT. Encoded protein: CASIPNRGRNTIYF.

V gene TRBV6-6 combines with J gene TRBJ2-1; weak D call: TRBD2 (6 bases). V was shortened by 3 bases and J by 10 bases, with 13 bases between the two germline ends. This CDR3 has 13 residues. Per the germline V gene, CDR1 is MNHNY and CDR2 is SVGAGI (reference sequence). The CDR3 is CASSYVWGDEQFF. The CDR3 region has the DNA TGTGCCAGCAGTTATGTCTGGGGGGACGAGCAGTTCTTC.

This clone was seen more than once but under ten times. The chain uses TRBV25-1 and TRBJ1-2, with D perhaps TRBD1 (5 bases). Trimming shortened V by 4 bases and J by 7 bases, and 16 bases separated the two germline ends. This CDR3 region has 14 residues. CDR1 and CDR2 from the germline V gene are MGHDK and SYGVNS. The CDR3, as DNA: TGTGCCAGCAGTGTGGCAGGGAGGGTCGGTGGCTACACCTTC. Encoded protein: CASSVAGRVGGYTF.

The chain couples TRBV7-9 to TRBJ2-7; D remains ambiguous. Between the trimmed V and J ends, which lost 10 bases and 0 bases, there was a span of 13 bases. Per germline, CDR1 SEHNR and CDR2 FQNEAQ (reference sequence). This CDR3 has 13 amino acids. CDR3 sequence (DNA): TGTGCCACCACCTCCCCGAGCTCCTACGAGCAGTACTTC. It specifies CATTSPSSYEQYF.

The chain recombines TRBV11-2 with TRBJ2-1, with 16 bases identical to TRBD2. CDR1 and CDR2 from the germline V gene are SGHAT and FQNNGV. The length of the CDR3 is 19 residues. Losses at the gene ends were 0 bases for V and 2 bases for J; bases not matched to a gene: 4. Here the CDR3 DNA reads TGTGCCAGCAGCTTAGATACTGGGACTAGCGGGGGGGCCTACAATGAGCAGTTCTTC. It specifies CASSLDTGTSGGAYNEQFF.

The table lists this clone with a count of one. The CDR3 here is CASSRGEETQYF. For the CDR3, the DNA is TGCGCCAGCAGCAGGGGCGAGGAGACCCAGTACTTC. This sequence joins TRBV5-1 and TRBJ2-5; possibly TRBD1 for D (5 bases). Trimming shortened V by 4 bases and J by 5 bases, and 9 bases separated the two germline ends. CDR3 length: 12 residues. The germline CDR1 and CDR2 sequences are SGHRS and YFSETQ.

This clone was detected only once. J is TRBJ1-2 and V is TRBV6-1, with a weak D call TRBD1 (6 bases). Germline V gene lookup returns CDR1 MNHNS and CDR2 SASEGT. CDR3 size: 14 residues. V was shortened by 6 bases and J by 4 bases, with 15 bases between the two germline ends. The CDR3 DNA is TGTGCCAGCAGCCCTTGGGGGGGCGGCTATGGCTACACCTTC. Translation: CASSPWGGGYGYTF.

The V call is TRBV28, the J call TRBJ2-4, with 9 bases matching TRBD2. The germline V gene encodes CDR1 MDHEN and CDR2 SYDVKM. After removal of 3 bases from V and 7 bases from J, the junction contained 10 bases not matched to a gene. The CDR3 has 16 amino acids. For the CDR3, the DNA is TGTGCCAGCAGTTTTCTGGCGGGAGGGTCTTCGAACATTCAGTACTTC. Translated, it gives CASSFLAGGSSNIQYF.

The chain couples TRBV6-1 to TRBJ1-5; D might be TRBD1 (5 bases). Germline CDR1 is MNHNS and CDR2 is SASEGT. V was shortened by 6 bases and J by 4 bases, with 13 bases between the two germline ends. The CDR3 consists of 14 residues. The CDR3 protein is CASRQEFRNQPQHF. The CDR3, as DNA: TGTGCCAGCAGACAGGAATTCAGAAATCAGCCCCAGCATTTT.

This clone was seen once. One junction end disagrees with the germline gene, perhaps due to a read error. DNA for the CDR3: TGCGCCAGCAGCTTGGACAGGGCCCCGGCATTC. It encodes CASSLDRAPAF. The chain joins TRBV5-1 to TRBJ1-2, with D possibly being TRBD1 (6 bases). The CDR3 has 11 residues. Germline V CDR1 and CDR2: SGHRS, YFSETQ. The full variable domain, its missing parts supplied by reference TRBV5-1 and TRBJ1-2, is KAGVTQTPRYLIKTRGQQVTLSCSPISGHRSVSWYQQTPGQGLQFLFEYFSETQRNKGNFPGRFSGRQFSNSRSEMNVSTLELGDSALYLCASSLDRAPAFGSGTRLTVV.

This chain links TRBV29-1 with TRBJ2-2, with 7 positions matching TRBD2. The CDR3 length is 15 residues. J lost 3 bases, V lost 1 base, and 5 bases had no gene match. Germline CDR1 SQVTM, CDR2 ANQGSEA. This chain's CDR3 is CSVEGGRHYTGELFF. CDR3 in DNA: TGCAGCGTTGAAGGCGGGAGACACTACACCGGGGAGCTGTTTTTT.

This CDR3 reads CAWGLDTNQPQHF. Here the CDR3 DNA reads TGTGCCTGGGGGTTGGACACCAATCAGCCCCAGCATTTT. The chain is built from TRBV30 and TRBJ1-5, with D possibly TRBD1 on 5 matching bases. V was trimmed by 5 bases and J by 3 bases, leaving 11 bases between them. The CDR3 runs to 13 residues. Per germline, CDR1 GTSNPN and CDR2 SVGIG (reference sequence). Full variable domain (rest looked up from reference TRBV30 and TRBJ1-5): SQTIHQWPATLVQPVGSPLSLECTVEGTSNPNLYWYRQAAGRGLQLLFYSVGIGQISSEVPQNLSASRPQDRQFILSSKKLLLSDSGFYLCAWGLDTNQPQHFGDGTRLSIL.

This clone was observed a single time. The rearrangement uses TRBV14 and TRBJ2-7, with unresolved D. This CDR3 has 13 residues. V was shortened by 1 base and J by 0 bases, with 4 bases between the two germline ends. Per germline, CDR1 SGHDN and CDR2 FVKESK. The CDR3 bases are TGTGCCAGCAGCCAAGCGTTCTCCTACGAGCAGTACTTC. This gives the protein CASSQAFSYEQYF.

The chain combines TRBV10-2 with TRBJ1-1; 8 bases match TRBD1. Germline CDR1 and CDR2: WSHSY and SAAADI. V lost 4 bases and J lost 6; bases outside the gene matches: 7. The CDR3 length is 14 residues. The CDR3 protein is CASSGTGSPSEAFF. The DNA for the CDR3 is TGCGCCAGCAGTGGGACAGGGTCCCCTTCTGAAGCTTTCTTT.

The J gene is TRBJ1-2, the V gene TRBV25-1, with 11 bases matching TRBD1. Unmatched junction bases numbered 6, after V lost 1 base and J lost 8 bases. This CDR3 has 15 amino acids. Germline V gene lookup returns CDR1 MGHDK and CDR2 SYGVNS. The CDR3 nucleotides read TGTGCCAGCAGTGAATCCGGACAGGGGGCGAAAGGCTACACCTTC. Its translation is CASSESGQGAKGYTF.

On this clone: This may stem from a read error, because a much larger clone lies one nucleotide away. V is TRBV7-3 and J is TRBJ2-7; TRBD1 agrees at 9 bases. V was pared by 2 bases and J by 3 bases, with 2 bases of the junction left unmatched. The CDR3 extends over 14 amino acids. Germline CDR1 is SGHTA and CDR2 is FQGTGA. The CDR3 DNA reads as TGTGCCAGCAGCTTAGGGACAGGGAACTACGAGCAGTACTTC. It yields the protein CASSLGTGNYEQYF.

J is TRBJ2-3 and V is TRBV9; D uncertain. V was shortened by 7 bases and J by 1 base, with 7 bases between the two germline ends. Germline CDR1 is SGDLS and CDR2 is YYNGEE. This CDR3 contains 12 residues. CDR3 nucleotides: TGTGCCAGCGGCAGCGGCACAGATACGCAGTATTTT. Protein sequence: CASGSGTDTQYF.

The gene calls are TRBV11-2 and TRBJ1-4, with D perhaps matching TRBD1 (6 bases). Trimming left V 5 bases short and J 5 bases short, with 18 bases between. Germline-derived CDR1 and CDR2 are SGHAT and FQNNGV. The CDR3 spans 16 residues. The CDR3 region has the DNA TGTGCCAGCAGCGTTAGCAGGGGCCGCGACAATGAAAAACTGTTTTTT. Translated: CASSVSRGRDNEKLFF.

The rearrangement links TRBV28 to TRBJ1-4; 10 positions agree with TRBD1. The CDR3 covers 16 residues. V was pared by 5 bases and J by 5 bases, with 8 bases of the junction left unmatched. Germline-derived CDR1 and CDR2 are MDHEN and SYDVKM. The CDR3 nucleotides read TGTGCCAGCAGTCAGGGGGACAGGGGAGGAAATGAAAAACTGTTTTTT. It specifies CASSQGDRGGNEKLFF.

The CDR3: CASSGAQGRTGELFF. DNA for the CDR3: TGTGCCAGCAGCGGGGCCCAGGGTCGAACCGGGGAGCTGTTTTTT. The chain recombines TRBV9 with TRBJ2-2; tentatively, D is TRBD1 (5 bases). The CDR3 runs to 15 residues. V was shortened by 3 bases and J by 5 bases, with 14 bases between the two germline ends. Germline V gene sequence: CDR1 SGDLS, CDR2 YYNGEE.

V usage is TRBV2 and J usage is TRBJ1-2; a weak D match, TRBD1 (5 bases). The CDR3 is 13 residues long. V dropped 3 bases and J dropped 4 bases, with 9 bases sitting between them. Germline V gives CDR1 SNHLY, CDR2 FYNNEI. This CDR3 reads CASSDGGVYGYTF. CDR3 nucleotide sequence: TGTGCCAGCAGTGATGGGGGGGTCTATGGCTACACCTTC. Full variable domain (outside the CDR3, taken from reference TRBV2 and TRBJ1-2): EPEVTQTPSHQVTQMGQEVILRCVPISNHLYFYWYRQILGQKVEFLVSFYNNEISEKSEIFDDQFSVERPDGSNFTLKIRSTKLEDSAMYFCASSDGGVYGYTFGSGTRLTVV.

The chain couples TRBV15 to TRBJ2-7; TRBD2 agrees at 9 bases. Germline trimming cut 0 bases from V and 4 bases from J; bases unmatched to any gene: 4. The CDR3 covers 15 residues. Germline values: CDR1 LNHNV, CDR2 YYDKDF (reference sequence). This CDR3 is CATSRELAGNYEQYF. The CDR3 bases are TGTGCCACCAGCAGAGAGCTAGCGGGAAATTACGAGCAGTACTTC. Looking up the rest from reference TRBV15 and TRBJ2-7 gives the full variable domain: DAMVIQNPRYQVTQFGKPVTLSCSQTLNHNVMYWYQQKSSQAPKLLFHYYDKDFNNEADTPDNFQSRRPNTSFCFLDIRSPGLGDTAMYLCATSRELAGNYEQYFGPGTRLTVT.

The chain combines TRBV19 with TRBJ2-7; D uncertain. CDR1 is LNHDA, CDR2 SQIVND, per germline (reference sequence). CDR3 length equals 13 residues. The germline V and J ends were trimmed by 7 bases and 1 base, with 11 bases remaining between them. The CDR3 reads CASKMAGSYEQYF. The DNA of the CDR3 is TGTGCCAGTAAGATGGCAGGATCCTACGAGCAGTACTTC.

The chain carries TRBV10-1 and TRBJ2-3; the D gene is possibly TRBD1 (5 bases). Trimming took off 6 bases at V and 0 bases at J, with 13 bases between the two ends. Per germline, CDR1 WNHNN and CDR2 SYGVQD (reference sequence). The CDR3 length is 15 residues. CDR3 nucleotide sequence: TGCGCCAGCAGCACAGGAGCACTTAGCACAGATACGCAGTATTTT. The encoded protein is CASSTGALSTDTQYF.